This T cell receptor (beta chain) was found in a study of cytomegalovirus exposure and HLA in healthy donors (dated by TCRdb to the late 2010s). With regard to the full study: According to an earlier analysis of 587 of the donors, some 180 million T cells yielded roughly 100 million unique TCR beta sequences and approximately 280 Gb of sequence data. An early release covering roughly 640 HLA-typed donors comprised about 300 gigabases of sequencing data and around 85 million unique TCR sequences. Of the approximately 400 genotyped donors, less than 85% were placed in the genetic ancestry cluster associated with self-reported Caucasian donors. The aim of the study was to test whether cataloging public T cell receptors could identify signatures of past pathogen exposure. The study profiled the T cell repertoires of hundreds of subjects by immunosequencing and related them to cytomegalovirus serostatus. Along with the approximately 700-subject first cohort, a separate validation cohort of over a hundred different subjects was used. To predict cytomegalovirus infection status, the study combined high-throughput TCR immunosequencing, statistical association of individual TCRs with disease status, and machine learning. A later analysis re-analyzed previously published TCR beta repertoires from about 600 donors and added high-resolution HLA genotyping to study TCR occurrence patterns. The later analysis used no new phenotypic data to find candidate immune exposures, relying instead on TCR beta sequences and their occurrence across donors. In an earlier analysis of a few hundred of the donors, high-throughput TCR beta sequencing was used to judge whether each TCR beta V gene segment behaved as functional or pseudogenic. Donor age, sex, ethnicity and CMV serostatus were compiled alongside the repertoire data. Genome-wide SNP genotypes for about three fifths of the 666 donors were used in a later genetic analysis, which treated that subset as a discovery cohort. All discovery cohort repertoires had been generated using a single sequencing platform. Both class I and class II loci were covered by HLA typing, at four-digit resolution. Typing coverage varied by locus: roughly 620-640 donors for A, B, C, DRB1 and DQB1; around 560 for DQA1; more than 600 for DPA1; roughly 470 for DPB1. Roughly 5 DR-DQ haplotypes were treated as single units for association and clustering because of strong linkage in the cohort. Across some 400 genotyped donors of the cohort, an average of roughly 250,000 unique TCR beta nucleotide sequences per donor were sequenced, and roughly 17% of those sequences were non-productive. Paper-wide results and their limitations: The 87-base-pair reads could not distinguish some IMGT-functional V segments, including TRBV6-2 and TRBV6-3, so those segments were excluded. A later analysis reported that several top co-occurrence clusters appeared linked to parvovirus B19, influenza, CMV and Epstein-Barr virus. Linkage disequilibrium might explain the correlated functional status among segregating V segments, but an unknown experimental factor could not be ruled out. In the study, some 160 TCR beta chains were listed as associated with cytomegalovirus. In vitro tests confirmed that three of the cytomegalovirus-associated TCR beta chains recognize cytomegalovirus antigens. A further reported finding was that TCR beta sequences accurately predicted the HLA-A and HLA-B alleles for most subjects in the first cohort. Most TCR sequences were seen in very few donors, while some public TCRs were found in many individuals. The cohort was sequenced for TCR beta chains only, and without alpha or paired-chain data the features that could be detected were limited. Immune exposure information for the cohort was limited to CMV serostatus. In a later analysis, the rate of TCR association differed among HLA loci, with DRB1 alleles having the most associated TCRs and HLA-C alleles having the fewest. Broadly in line with IMGT annotations, most TCR beta V segments showed up in productive rearrangements about 87% or about 30% of the time in an earlier analysis of roughly 590 of the donors. Roughly uniform sequencing depth across donors was assumed in presence/absence analyses, although this assumption may not hold. Because HLA typing was missing for some donors at each locus, association tests included only the typed subset. The classifier was reported to diagnose cytomegalovirus status with high specificity and sensitivity in both the original cohort and the validation cohort. According to a later genetic analysis, donors in an Asian-associated ancestry cluster had fewer N-insertions in productive TCRs than the approximately 700-donor mean. When HLA alleles, especially DR and DQ, strongly co-occurred, TCR associations were difficult to assign to individual alleles. The authors suggested that the approach could potentially be generalized to other disease states and immunological phenotypes. The earlier analysis of 587 of the donors excluded roughly 17 rarely observed V segments, including chromosome 9 orphons, because counts were too low. In a later analysis, most CMV-associated TCR beta chains were found to appear HLA-restricted, with HLA associations seemingly driven largely by CMV exposure. A cluster of highly shared sequence variants was judged likely to be a technical artifact of the sequencing pipeline. In a later analysis, about 17,000 TCR beta sequences were associated with specific HLA alleles at a false discovery rate of 0.05. In a later analysis, HLA-associated TCR beta chains were found to be more clonally expanded and to have lower generation probabilities than equally common non-associated chains. V-gene and J-gene trimming of TCR beta chains was associated with a missense DCLRE1C variant in a later genetic analysis, and the association was replicated in an independent cohort.

A word on this clone: The antigen it binds to is not known. Per-base quality was not reported, and no clone a single base away is much larger than it.

Measured from the cysteine to the phenylalanine, the CDR3 is 19 residues long. Only the CDR3 DNA is retained, 57 bases long and in frame from the first base. From V the trimming removes 0 bases and from J it removes 0 bases, while the gene matches leave 7 bases of the junction unaccounted for. The germline V gene (reference sequence) provides CDR1 MNHEY and CDR2 SMNVEV. The cohort was made up of 500 to 850 healthy bone marrow donors. All cohort members were sampled while nominally healthy, although unrecorded immune exposures were likely present. The donor was CMV seropositive and was included in the group of 250 to 300 seropositive cohort members. Every donor gave a peripheral blood sample, and the peripheral blood mononuclear cells from that sample were used for TCR beta sequencing. The Qiagen DNeasy Blood Extraction Kit was used to extract genomic DNA from the blood cell samples. The library came from the immunoSEQ multiplex PCR assay. The multiplex PCR relied on a mix of 60 forward primers for TCR Vbeta segments and 13 reverse primers for TCR Jbeta segments. Amplification of the CDR3 region of rearranged TCR beta genes was performed with a multiplex PCR assay on genomic DNA. The Illumina HiSeq System was used to sequence the amplified TCR beta libraries as 87-base-pair reads. Concerning the study's data processing: A later analysis tallied approximately 87 million unique TCR beta chains across the approximately 670 repertoires, and some 12 million of those chains were shared by two or more donors. A nearest-neighbor algorithm error-corrected the raw reads and collapsed the reads into unique sequences, merging closely related sequences to remove PCR and sequencing errors. CDR3 sequences were aligned to IMGT reference sequences to assign V, D and J gene segments. For a sequence to be retained, a match of at least six nucleotides to both a V gene segment and a J gene segment was required. A rearrangement was called productive if the CDR3 had no stop codons and remained in frame with V and J, and every other rearrangement was called non-productive. Following IMGT convention, CDR3 was defined as the stretch from the second conserved V-encoded cysteine to the conserved J-encoded phenylalanine. The earlier analysis of roughly 590 of the donors excluded any sequence lacking an unambiguous match to a single V gene segment. An earlier analysis of approximately 590 of the donors classified V segments as functional when productive rearrangements were above 56.7% and as segregating when the standard deviation between donors was above 5%. A statistical classification framework was built for diagnosing cytomegalovirus status from the catalog of TCR beta chain sequences. V and J gene assignment, in a later analysis, came from comparing TCR nucleotide sequences with IMGT/GENE-DB human TR gene sequences. In a later analysis, CDR3 sequences and most-parsimonious VDJ recombination scenarios were assigned using the TCRdist pipeline. In a later analysis, each TCR beta chain was defined by its CDR3 amino acid sequence together with its V-gene family, and reads lacking a unique V-gene family were excluded. As a way to deal with suspected cross-contamination and a sequencing artifact, a later analysis dropped approximately 570 nucleotide sequences that were highly shared and had low generation probability. In a later analysis, a clonal expansion index for each public chain was calculated from normalized within-repertoire ranks of inferred template counts. A later analysis computed generation probabilities with a VDJ recombination model fitted to out-of-frame rearrangements, and checked the results against IGoR. In a later analysis, TCR-TCR, TCR-HLA and TCR-CMV co-occurrence was scored with hypergeometric tests, and a repertoire-size bias correction was applied to TCR pairs. False discovery rates were estimated in a later analysis by permuting HLA or CMV assignments 20 times. In a later analysis, co-occurring TCRs were grouped with DBSCAN, and TCRdist sequence similarity was added when clustering was performed within HLA-allele-positive subsets. Repertoires with fewer than 30,000 or more than 120,000 public chains were left out of co-occurrence clustering, as were about 5 repertoires with anomalous nucleotide sharing. TCRdb took over this immuneACCESS table, retaining in-frame rearrangements with V and J assigned. Such tables are incomplete; in checked studies, under half of the missing clones stem from an unresolved V gene, and the remainder is unexplained. V, J and clone size were drawn from that table, and D and trimming were deduced from the DNA. The sample contains 150,000 to 200,000 clones, around two thirds of them found a single time. In total, the top ten clones hold about 10% of the sample.

The sample was PBMCs. The receptor was derived from a man aged 25 to 40 in good health and CMV-seropositive. This chain is built from TRBV27 and TRBJ2-1, with 11 middle bases fitting TRBD2. DNA sequence: TGTGCCAGCAGTTTATCCCCTAGCGGGAGGCCAAGCTCCTACAATGAGCAGTTCTTC. The resulting protein is CASSLSPSGRPSSYNEQFF.